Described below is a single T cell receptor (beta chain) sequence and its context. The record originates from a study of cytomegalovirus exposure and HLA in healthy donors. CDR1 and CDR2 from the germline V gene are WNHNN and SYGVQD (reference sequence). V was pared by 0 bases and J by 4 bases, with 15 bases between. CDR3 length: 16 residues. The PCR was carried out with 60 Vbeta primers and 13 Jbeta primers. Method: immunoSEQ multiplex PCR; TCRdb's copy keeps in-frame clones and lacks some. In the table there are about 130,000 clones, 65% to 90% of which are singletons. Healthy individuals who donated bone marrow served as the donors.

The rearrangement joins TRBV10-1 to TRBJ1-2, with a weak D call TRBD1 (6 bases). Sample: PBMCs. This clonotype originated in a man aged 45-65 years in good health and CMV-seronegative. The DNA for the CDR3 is TGCGCCAGCAGTGAGTCTATCGCCCGGGACACCTATGGCTACACCTTC. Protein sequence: CASSESIARDTYGYTF.